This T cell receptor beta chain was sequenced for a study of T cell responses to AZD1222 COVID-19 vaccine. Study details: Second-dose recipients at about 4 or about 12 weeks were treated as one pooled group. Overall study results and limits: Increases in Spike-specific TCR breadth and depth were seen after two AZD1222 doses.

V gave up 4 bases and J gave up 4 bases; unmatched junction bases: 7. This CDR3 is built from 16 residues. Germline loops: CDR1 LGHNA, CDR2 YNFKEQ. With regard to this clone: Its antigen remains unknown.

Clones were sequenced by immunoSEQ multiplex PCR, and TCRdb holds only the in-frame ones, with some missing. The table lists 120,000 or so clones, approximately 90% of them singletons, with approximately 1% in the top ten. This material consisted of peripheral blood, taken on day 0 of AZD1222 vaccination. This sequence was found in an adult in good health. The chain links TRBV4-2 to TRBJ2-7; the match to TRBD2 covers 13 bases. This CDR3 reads CASSPTGLAGVYEQYF. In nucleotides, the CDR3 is TGTGCCAGCAGCCCTACCGGACTAGCGGGAGTTTACGAGCAGTACTTC.